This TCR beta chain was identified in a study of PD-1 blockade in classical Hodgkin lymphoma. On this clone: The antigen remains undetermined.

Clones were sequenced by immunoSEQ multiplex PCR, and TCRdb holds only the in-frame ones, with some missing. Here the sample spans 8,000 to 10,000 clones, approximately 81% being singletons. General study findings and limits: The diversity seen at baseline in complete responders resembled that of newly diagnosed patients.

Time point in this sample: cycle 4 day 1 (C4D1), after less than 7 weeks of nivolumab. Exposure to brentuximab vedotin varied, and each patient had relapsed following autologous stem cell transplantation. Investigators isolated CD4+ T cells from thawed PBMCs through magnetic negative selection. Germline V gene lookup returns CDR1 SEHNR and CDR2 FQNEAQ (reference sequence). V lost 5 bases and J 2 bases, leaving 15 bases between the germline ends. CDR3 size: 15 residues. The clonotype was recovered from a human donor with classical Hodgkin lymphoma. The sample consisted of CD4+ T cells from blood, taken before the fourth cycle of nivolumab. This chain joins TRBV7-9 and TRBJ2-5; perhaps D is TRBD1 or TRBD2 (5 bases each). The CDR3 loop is CASSPISGRQETQYF. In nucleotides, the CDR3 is TGTGCCAGCAGCCCTATTTCGGGACGGCAAGAGACCCAGTACTTC.